This entry lists 6 T cell receptor beta chains sequenced from one sample in a study of blood T cells in healthy people across ages. Together with a sample-barcoded 5' primer, a J-beta primer mix was included in a second PCR lasting roughly 6 to 12 cycles. TCRdb recomputed calls from the 5' RACE reads with MiXCR, one row per CDR3 protein. The profile shows fewer than 800,000 distinct CDR3 sequences, more than 20% of them singletons. Material: blood. These receptors were taken from a man between 65 and 85 years old in good health.

The chain carries TRBV15 and TRBJ2-4; possibly TRBD1 for D (5 bases). CDR1 LNHNV and CDR2 YYDKDF come from the germline V gene (reference sequence). The CDR3 spans 19 residues. V lost 0 bases to trimming and J lost 3 bases, with 21 bases between them. CDR3 nucleotides: TGTGCCACCAGCAGAGACCGCCTAACCCAGGGTGCGAACAAAAACATTCAGTACTTC. It is translated as CATSRDRLTQGANKNIQYF.

This clonotype has a handful of counts. A much larger clone sits a single nucleotide away, making a read error possible. This rearrangement joins TRBV12-3 or TRBV12-4 to TRBJ2-2; a weak D match, TRBD2 (5 bases). The CDR3 sequence is 12 residues long. Written as DNA, the CDR3 is TGTGCCAGCAGGTTATACACCGGGGAGCTGGTTTTT. Translation: CASRLYTGELVF.

This chain connects TRBV12-3 or TRBV12-4 to TRBJ1-1; no definite D call. The CDR3 runs 14 residues. V was shortened by 2 bases and J by 3 bases, with 10 bases between the two germline ends. The CDR3 DNA follows: TGTGCCAGCAGTTTACAGGCTGGGGACACTGAAGCTTTCTTT. Its translation is CASSLQAGDTEAFF.

This clonotype was observed at least ten times. The rearrangement uses TRBV6-2 or TRBV6-3 and TRBJ2-7; D is undetermined. Trimming took off 2 bases at V and 6 bases at J, with 8 bases between the two ends. CDR3 size: 12 residues. Germline CDR1 reads MNHEY; CDR2 reads SVGEGT. The CDR3 nucleotides read TGTGCCAGCAGTTACGGTGGAGTCGAGCAGTACTTC. Protein: CASSYGGVEQYF.

A few counts support this clonotype. This sequence joins TRBV5-1 and TRBJ2-5; D is ambiguous. The CDR3 sequence is 13 residues long. Germline V gene data show CDR1 as SGHRS and CDR2 as YFSETQ. V lost 2 bases to trimming and J lost 3 bases, with 8 bases between them. CDR3 sequence reads: CASSLYGKETQYF. CDR3 nucleotides: TGCGCCAGCAGCTTATACGGAAAAGAGACCCAGTACTTC.

The table lists this clonotype with a few counts. The CDR3 DNA reads as TGCGCCAGCAGTGGGGGGCAAATTGAAGCTTTCTTT. This gives the protein CASSGGQIEAFF. The chain carries TRBV10-2 and TRBJ1-1; a weak D match, TRBD1 (6 bases). The length of the CDR3 is 12 residues. V was pared by 4 bases and J by 7 bases, with 10 bases between. Germline loops: CDR1 WSHSY, CDR2 SAAADI.